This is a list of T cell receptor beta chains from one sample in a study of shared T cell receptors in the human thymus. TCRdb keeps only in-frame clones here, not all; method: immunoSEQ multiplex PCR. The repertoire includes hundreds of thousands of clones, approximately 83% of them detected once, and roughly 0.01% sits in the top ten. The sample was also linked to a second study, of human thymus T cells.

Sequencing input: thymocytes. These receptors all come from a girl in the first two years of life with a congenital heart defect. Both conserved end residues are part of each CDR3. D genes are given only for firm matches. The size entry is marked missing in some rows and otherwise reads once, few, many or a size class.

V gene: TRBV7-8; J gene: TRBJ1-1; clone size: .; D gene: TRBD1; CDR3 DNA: TGTGCCAGCAGCCAGGGGGGCCCTAACACTGAAGCTTTCTTT; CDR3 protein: CASSQGGPNTEAFF
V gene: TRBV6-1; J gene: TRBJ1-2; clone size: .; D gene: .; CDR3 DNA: TGTGCCAGCAGTGAAAGATATTTGGGCAGGAGGCCGGCTAACTATGGCTACACCTTC; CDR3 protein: CASSERYLGRRPANYGYTF
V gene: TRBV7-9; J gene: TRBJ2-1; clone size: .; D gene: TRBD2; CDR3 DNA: TGTGCCAGCAGCCCTCCAAACCAAGGCAGGGAGGGTTACAATGAGCAGTTCTTC; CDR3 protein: CASSPPNQGREGYNEQFF
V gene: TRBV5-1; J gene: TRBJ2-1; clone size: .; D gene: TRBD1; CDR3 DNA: TGCGCCAGCACTGGGAACAGGGGGGTTGATGAGCAGTTCTTC; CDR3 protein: CASTGNRGVDEQFF
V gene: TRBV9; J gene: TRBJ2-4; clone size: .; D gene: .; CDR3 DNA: TGTGCCAGCAGCGTACGAGGGGGGGCTTCCTCTTCTGCCAAAAACATTCAGTACTTC; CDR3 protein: CASSVRGGASSSAKNIQYF
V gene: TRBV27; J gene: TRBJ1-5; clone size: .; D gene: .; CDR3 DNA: TGTGCCAGCAAGCGATATGGACAGACACCTTCTTTTCGCAATCAGCTCCAGCATTTT; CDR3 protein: CASKRYGQTPSFRNQLQHF
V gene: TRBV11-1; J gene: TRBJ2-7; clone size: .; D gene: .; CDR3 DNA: TGTGCCAGCAGCCCTGGACTTGCCTACGAGCAGTACTTC; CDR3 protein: CASSPGLAYEQYF
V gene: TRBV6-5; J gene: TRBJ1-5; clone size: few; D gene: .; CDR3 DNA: TGTGCCAGCAGTTACGGAGCGTACAATCAGCCCCAGCATTTT; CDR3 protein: CASSYGAYNQPQHF
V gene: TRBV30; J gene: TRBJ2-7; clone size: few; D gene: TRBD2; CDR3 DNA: TGTGCCTGTGCGGGGGGGGGCTTCTACGAGCAGTACTTC; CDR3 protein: CACAGGGFYEQYF
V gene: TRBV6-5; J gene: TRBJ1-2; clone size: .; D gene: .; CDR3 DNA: TGTGCCAGCAGGGTCCTGGGCGGCTACACCTTC; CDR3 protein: CASRVLGGYTF
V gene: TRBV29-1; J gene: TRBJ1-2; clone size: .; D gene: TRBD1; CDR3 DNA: TGCAGCGCCCGGTTCTCCTACAGGGGCGGTCCATCTGGCTACACCTTC; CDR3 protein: CSARFSYRGGPSGYTF
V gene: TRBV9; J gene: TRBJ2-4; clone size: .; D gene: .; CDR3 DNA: TGTGCCAGCAGCGGAGGTGGCAGTCTAGCCAAAAACATTCAGTACTTC; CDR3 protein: CASSGGGSLAKNIQYF
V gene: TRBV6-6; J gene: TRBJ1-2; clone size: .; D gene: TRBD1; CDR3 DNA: TGCGCCAGCAGACTCGGGACAGGGGGCGCTGGCTACACCTTC; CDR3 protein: CASRLGTGGAGYTF
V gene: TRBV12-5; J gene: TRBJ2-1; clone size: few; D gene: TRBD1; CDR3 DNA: TGTGCTAGTGGTTTCTCGTCTGGGACAGGTCCCAATGAGCAGTTCTTC; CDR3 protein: CASGFSSGTGPNEQFF
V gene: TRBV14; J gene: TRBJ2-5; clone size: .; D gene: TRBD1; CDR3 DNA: TGTGCCAGCAGCCAAGGGCTAAGGGACAGATTCCAAGAGACCCAGTACTTC; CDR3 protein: CASSQGLRDRFQETQYF
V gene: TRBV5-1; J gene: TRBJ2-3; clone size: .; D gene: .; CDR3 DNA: TGCGCCAGCAGCCCTACAAATGGGGGCGAGGGGGATACGCAGTATTTT; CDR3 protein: CASSPTNGGEGDTQYF
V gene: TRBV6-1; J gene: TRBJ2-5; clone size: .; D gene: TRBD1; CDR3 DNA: TGTGCCAGCAGGAACCGGGACAGGGGGCGAGAGACCCAGTACTTC; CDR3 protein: CASRNRDRGRETQYF
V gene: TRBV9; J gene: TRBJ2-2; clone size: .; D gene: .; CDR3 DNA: TGTGCCAGCAGCGCACGCTACAACACCGGGGAGCTGTTTTTT; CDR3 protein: CASSARYNTGELFF
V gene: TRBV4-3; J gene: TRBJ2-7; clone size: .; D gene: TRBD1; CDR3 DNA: TGCGCCAGCAGCCAAGAGAGGTTCCGGGACAGACACTCCTACGAGCAGTACTTC; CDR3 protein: CASSQERFRDRHSYEQYF
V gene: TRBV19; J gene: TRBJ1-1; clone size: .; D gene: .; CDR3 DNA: TGTGCCAGTAGTATAGTGGGGCAAGGAGATGCCGGGTTCGGCACTGAAGCTTTCTTT; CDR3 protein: CASSIVGQGDAGFGTEAFF
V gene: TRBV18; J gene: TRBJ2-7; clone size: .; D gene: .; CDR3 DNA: TGTGCCAGCTCACCACGTCCACTAGGCGACTCCTACGAGCAGTACTTC; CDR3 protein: CASSPRPLGDSYEQYF
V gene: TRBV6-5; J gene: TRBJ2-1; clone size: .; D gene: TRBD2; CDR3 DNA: TGTGCCAGCTTGTTCAGGACTAGCGGCGCCAATGAGCAGTTCTTC; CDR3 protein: CASLFRTSGANEQFF
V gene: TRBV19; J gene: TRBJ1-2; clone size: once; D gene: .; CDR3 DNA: TGTGCCAGTAGTGTATTAAGGGGTGGCTACACCTTC; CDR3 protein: CASSVLRGGYTF
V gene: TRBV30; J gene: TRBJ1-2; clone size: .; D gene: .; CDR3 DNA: TGTGCCTGGAGTGAGGACTGGTGGCTAAGATCGGAGGGCTACACCTTC; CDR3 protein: CAWSEDWWLRSEGYTF
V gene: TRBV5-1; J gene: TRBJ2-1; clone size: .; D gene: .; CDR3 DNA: TGCGCCAGCAGCTTAGACCGGAGCTCCTACAATGAGCAGTTCTTC; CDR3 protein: CASSLDRSSYNEQFF
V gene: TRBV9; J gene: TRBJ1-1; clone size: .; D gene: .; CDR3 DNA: TGTGCCAGCAGCGTGTCCATGAACACTGAAGCTTTCTTT; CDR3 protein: CASSVSMNTEAFF